Below, one T cell receptor beta chain is given with its context. What it binds is unknown. The junction and the germline gene differ at one end; a read error may be behind it. Naive CD8 T cells underwent sorting with the CD8+CD4-CCR7+CD45RA+ definition. The CDR3 sequence is 11 residues long. Germline CDR1 reads MNHEY; CDR2 reads SVGEGT. Bulk TCR libraries used previously described methods and listed TCR primers. A single record per CDR3 protein comes from TCRdb applying MiXCR to the PCR reads. The data show under 600,000 distinct CDR3 sequences, about a fifth seen once. The data stem from a study of molecular identifiers for immune sequencing clone quantification. Regarding the study as a whole: Clones carrying above 20 RNA copies accounted for over 98% of effector molecules, under 1% in naive cells.

The sequenced material came from naive CD8+ T cells from blood, with Jurkat cell RNA spiked in. The subset is: FACS-sorted CD8+CD4-CCR7+CD45RA+ naive T cells. The genes are TRBV6-2 or TRBV6-3 and TRBJ2-3; D is unclear. The TCR was taken from a human donor in good health. Some libraries in this study had Jurkat cell RNA spiked in. Here the CDR3 reads CASSPGDTQCF. In DNA form, the CDR3 reads TGTGCCAGCAGTCCCGGCGATACGCAGTGTTTT.